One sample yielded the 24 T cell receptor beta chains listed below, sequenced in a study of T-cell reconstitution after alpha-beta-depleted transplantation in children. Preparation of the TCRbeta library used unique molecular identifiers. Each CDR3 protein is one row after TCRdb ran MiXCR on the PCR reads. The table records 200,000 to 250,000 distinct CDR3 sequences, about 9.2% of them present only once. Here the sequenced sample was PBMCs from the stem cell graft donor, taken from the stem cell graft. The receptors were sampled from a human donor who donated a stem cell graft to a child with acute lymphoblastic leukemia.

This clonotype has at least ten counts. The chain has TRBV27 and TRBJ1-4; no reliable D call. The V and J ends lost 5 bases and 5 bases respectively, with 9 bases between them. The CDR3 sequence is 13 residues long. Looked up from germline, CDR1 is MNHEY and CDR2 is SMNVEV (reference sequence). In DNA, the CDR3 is TGTGCCAGCAGTCCGTCTGGAAATGAAAAACTGTTTTTT. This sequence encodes CASSPSGNEKLFF.

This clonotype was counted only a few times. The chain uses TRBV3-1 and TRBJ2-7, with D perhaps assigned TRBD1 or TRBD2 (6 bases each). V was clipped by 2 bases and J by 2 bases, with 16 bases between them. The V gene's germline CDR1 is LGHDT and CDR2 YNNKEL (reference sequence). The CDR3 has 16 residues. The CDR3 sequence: CASSQSLGGRAYEQYF. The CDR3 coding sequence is TGTGCCAGCAGCCAAAGCCTGGGGGGCCGCGCCTACGAGCAGTACTTC.

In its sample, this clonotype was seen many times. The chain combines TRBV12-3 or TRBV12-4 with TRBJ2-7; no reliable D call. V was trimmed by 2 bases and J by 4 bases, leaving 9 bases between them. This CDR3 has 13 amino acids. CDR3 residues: CASSLNARYEQYF. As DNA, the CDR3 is TGTGCCAGCAGTTTAAACGCTCGGTACGAGCAGTACTTC.

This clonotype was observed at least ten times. The CDR3 bases are TGCGCCAGCAGCCAAGATCAGTACGTTACCTACGAGCAGTACTTC. Residues: CASSQDQYVTYEQYF. V is TRBV4-1 and J is TRBJ2-7, with D unresolved. Germline V gene data show CDR1 as MGHRA and CDR2 as YSYEKL. This CDR3 comprises 15 residues. Trimming took 0 bases from V and 2 from J, leaving 11 bases between them.

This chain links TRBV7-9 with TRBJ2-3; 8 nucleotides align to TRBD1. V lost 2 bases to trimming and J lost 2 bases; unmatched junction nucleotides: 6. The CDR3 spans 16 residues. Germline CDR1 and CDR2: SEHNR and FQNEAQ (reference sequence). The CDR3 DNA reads TGTGCCAGCAGCTTATTTTCGGGACAGGCCACAGATACGCAGTATTTT. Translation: CASSLFSGQATDTQYF.

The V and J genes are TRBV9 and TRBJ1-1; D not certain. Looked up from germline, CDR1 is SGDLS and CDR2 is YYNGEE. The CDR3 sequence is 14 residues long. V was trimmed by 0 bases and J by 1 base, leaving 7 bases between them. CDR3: CASSVVAANTEAFF. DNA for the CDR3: TGTGCCAGCAGCGTAGTGGCAGCGAACACTGAAGCTTTCTTT.

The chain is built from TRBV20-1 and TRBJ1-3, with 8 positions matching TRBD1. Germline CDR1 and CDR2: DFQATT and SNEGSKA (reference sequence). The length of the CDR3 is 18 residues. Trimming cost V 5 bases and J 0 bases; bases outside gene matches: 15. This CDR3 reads CSAAPGFLGTGSGNTIYF. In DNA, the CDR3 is TGCAGTGCTGCCCCAGGCTTTCTGGGGACAGGCTCTGGAAACACCATATATTTT.

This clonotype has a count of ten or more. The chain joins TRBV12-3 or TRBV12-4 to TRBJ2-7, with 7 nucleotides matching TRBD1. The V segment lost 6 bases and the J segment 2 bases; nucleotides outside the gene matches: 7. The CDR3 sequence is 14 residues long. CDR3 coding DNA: TGTGCCAGCAGCCCCGGCCAGGGGGCCTACGAGCAGTACTTC. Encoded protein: CASSPGQGAYEQYF.

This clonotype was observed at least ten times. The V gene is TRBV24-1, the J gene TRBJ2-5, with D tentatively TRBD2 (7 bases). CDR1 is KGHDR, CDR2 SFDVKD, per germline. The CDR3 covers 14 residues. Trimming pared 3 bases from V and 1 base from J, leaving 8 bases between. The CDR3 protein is CATSDRGAQETQYF. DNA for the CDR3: TGTGCCACCAGTGATCGGGGGGCCCAAGAGACCCAGTACTTC.

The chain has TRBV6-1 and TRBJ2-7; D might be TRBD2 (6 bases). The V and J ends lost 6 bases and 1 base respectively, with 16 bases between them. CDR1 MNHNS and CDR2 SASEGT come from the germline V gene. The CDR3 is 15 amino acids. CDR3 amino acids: CASRDRAGPSYEQYF. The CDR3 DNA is TGTGCCAGCAGGGATAGGGCGGGACCGTCCTACGAGCAGTACTTC.

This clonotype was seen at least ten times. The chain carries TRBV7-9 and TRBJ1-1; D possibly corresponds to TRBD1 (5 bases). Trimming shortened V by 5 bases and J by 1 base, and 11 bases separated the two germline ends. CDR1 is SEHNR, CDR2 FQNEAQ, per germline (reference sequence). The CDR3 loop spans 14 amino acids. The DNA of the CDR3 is TGTGCCAGCAGCACAGGTGTGGGGAACACTGAAGCTTTCTTT. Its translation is CASSTGVGNTEAFF.

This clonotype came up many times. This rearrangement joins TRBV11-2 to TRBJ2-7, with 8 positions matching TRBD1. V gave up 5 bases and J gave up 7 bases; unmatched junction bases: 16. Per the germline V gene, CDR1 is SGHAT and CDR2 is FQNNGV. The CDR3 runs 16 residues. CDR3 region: CASSPRPSQGALEQYF. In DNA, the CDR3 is TGTGCCAGCAGCCCGCGCCCCTCTCAGGGGGCGCTTGAGCAGTACTTC.

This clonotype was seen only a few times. The CDR3 spells CASRTTSGGHNEQFF. The DNA for the CDR3 is TGCGCCAGCAGAACCACTAGCGGGGGTCACAATGAGCAGTTCTTC. This chain joins TRBV5-1 and TRBJ2-1, with 11 bases matching TRBD2. The CDR3 covers 15 residues. V trimming: 5 bases; J trimming: 5 bases; junction bases outside the gene matches: 6. Germline CDR1 is SGHRS and CDR2 is YFSETQ.

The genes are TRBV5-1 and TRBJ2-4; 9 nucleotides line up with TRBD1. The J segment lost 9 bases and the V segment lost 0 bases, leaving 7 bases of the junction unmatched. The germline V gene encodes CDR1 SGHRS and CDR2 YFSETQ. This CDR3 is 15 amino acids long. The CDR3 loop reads CASSLAGTGRGIQYF. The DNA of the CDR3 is TGCGCCAGCAGCTTGGCCGGGACAGGGCGTGGCATTCAGTACTTC.

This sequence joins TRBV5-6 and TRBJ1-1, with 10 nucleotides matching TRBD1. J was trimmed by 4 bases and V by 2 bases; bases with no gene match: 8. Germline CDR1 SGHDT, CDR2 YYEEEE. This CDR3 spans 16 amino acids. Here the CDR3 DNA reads TGTGCCAGCAGCTTCGACAGGGGGCGGAGGGGCACTGAAGCTTTCTTT. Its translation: CASSFDRGRRGTEAFF.

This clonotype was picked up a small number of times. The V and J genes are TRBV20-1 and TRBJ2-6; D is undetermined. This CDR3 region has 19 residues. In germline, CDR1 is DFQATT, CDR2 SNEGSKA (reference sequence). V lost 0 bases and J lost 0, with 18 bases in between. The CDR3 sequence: CSARDPVGRPGSGANVLTF. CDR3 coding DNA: TGCAGTGCTAGAGACCCGGTAGGGCGCCCTGGCTCTGGGGCCAACGTCCTGACTTTC.

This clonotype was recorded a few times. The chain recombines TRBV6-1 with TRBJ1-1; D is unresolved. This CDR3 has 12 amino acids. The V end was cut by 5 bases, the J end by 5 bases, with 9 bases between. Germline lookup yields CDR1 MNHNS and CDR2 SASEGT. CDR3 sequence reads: CASSPIGTEAFF. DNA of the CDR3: TGTGCCAGCAGTCCCATAGGAACTGAAGCTTTCTTT.

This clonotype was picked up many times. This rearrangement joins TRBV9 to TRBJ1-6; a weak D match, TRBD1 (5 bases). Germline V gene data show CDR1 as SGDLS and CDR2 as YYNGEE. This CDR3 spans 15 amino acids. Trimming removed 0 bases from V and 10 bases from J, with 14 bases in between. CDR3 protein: CASSVDLQGRSPLHF. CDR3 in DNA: TGTGCCAGCAGCGTAGACCTTCAGGGACGGTCACCCCTCCACTTT.

Here the CDR3 DNA reads TGTGCCAGCAGCCAAGTGATAAGTCGCGTCCTCGAGCAGTACTTC. Protein: CASSQVISRVLEQYF. V and J are TRBV3-1 and TRBJ2-7; D remains ambiguous. The germline V gene has CDR1 LGHDT and CDR2 YNNKEL (reference sequence). The CDR3 is made up of 15 amino acids. V was clipped by 1 base and J by 6 bases, with 16 bases between them.

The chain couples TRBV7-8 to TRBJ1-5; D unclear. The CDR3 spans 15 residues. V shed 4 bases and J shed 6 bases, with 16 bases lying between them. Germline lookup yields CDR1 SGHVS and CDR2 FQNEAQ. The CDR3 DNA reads TGTGCCAGCAGCTCGAGATTGGGGTTGGGTCAGCCCCAGCATTTT. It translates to CASSSRLGLGQPQHF.

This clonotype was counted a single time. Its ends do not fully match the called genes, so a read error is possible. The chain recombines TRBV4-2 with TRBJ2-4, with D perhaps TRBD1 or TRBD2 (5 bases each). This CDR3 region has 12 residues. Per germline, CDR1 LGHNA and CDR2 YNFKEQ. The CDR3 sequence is CAISPGRFGQYF. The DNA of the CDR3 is TGTGCCATCAGCCCGGGGCGCTTTGGTCAGTACTTC.

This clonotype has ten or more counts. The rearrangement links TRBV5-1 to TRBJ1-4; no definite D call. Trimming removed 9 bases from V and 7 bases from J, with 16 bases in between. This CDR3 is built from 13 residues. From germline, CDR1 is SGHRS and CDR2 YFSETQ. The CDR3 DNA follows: TGCGCCACTCGGGCCGGGGTGGTTGAAAAACTGTTTTTT. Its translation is CATRAGVVEKLFF.

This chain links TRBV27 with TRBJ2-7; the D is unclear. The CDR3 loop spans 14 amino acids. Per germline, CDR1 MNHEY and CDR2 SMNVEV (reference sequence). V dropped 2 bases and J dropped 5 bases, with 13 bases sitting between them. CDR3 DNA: TGTGCCAGCAGTTTAAGTCTGGTCCCTCACGAGCAGTACTTC. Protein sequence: CASSLSLVPHEQYF.

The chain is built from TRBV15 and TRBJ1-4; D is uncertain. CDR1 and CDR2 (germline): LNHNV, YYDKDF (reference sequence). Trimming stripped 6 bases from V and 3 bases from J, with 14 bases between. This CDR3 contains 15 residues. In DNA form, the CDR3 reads TGTGCCACCAGGCGCGACCTGGGTGCTAATGAAAAACTGTTTTTT. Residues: CATRRDLGANEKLFF.